This TCR beta chain was captured in a study of tissue T cells after allogeneic stem cell transplantation. Overall study: Four unmodified and three CD34-selected T-cell-depleted grafts went to graft-versus-host disease patients.

Overall study results and limits: Within patients, tissue anatomy strongly shaped TCR repertoire composition. Motif-based clustering found tissue-specific repertoire signatures shared across patients, though few clones were shared.

Germline V gives CDR1 SGHRS, CDR2 YFSETQ. V lost 0 bases, J lost 2 bases, and 12 bases lay in between. The CDR3 contains 15 residues. The protocol was immunoSEQ multiplex PCR, while the TCRdb copy is restricted to in-frame clones and leaves out a portion. The sample holds fewer than 30,000 clones, roughly 85% seen once. In the case of this clone: What it binds is not known.

Sequencing was performed on blood, taken before transplantation. J is TRBJ2-7 and V is TRBV5-1, with D uncertain. The sequence was obtained from a woman aged 18-49 years who later had graft-versus-host disease after an allogeneic stem cell transplant. The CDR3 sequence: CASSLGRTAAYEQYF. The DNA for the CDR3 is TGCGCCAGCAGCTTGGGAAGGACGGCCGCCTACGAGCAGTACTTC.